Sequencing of this T cell receptor beta chain was carried out in a study of Tregs in tolerant kidney transplant recipients. Study conclusions and caveats: Some patients' samples used different primers over time, so nucleotide sequences weren't comparable. Findings come from small patient numbers and require larger validation. Activated donor B cell expansion appeared to reveal the most relevant donor-specific TCRbeta repertoire.

This clone has only one observation. The antigen is undetermined. Generated by immunoSEQ multiplex PCR, the TCRdb table keeps only in-frame clones and is missing some. The sample includes roughly 80,000 clones, 95% to 98% of them seen just once. This CDR3 spans 14 amino acids. Trimming took off 5 bases at V and 0 bases at J, with 11 bases between the two ends. Looked up from germline, CDR1 is SGHTA and CDR2 is FQGNSA. Thawed PBMCs were FACS-sorted into unstimulated CD4+CD25+CD127- regulatory T cells, CD4+CD25- non-regulatory cells, CD4 and CD8 cells. The sample was CD4+ T cells from blood, taken before the transplant. The sequence derives from a human donor who received a combined kidney and bone marrow transplant. V is TRBV7-2 and J is TRBJ2-7, with D unclear. CDR3 residues: CASSQAGNSYEQYF. CDR3 nucleotides: TGTGCCAGCAGCCAGGCTGGAAACTCCTACGAGCAGTACTTC.